This T cell receptor (beta chain) derives from a study of blood T cell repertoires in COVID-19. About the study: Specimens from acute and convalescent COVID-19 originated in the United States, Italy and Spain. The cDNA or gDNA used as material had been derived from T cells, B-cell-depleted T cells, or PBMCs.

In the authors' workflow: Amplifying reference gene primers gave estimates of nucleated cell counts. Assay: immunoSEQ multiplex PCR; the TCRdb copy retains only in-frame clones and omits some. Clone size and the V and J calls come from that table; the DNA yielded D and trimming. The sample includes around 100,000 clones, 75% to 90% of them seen just once. This CDR3 comprises 16 residues. V lost 5 bases, J lost 2 bases, and 16 bases lay in between. Germline CDR1 is PRHDT and CDR2 is FYEKMQ (reference sequence). This TCR came from an elderly woman with acute or convalescent COVID-19. The source material was peripheral blood. The chain joins TRBV13 to TRBJ1-3, with D possibly matching TRBD1 (6 bases). CDR3 DNA: TGTGCCAGCAGCCTCCCCCGGAGGACAGCTGGAAACACCATATATTTT. This translates into CASSLPRRTAGNTIYF.